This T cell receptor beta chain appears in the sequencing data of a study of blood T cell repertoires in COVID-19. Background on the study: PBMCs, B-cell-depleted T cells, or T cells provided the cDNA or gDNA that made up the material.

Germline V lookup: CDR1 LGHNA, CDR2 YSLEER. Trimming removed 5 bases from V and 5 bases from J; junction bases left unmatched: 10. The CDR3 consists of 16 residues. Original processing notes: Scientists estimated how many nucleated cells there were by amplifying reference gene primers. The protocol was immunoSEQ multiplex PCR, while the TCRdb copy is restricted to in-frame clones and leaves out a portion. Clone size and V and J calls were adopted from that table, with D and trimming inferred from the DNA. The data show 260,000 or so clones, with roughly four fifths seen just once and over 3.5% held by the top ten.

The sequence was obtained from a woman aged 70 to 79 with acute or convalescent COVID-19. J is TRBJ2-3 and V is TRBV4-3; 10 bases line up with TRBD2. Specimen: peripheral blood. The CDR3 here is CASSAGLAGARDTQYF. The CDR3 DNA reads TGCGCCAGCAGCGCGGGCCTAGCGGGGGCCAGAGATACGCAGTATTTT.